This T cell receptor (beta chain) emerged from a study of CD8 T cells in ankylosing spondylitis. Study results and limitations: Enrichment of disease-linked clones was reportedly significant in matched ankylosing spondylitis synovial fluid.

A single record per CDR3 protein comes from TCRdb applying MiXCR to the 5' RACE reads. The sample has about 250,000 distinct CDR3 sequences, roughly a third seen once. Concerning this clonotype itself: Its antigen remains unidentified.

The CDR3 has 12 residues. Germline trimming cut 6 bases from V and 8 bases from J; bases unmatched to any gene: 4. The receptor was derived from a male donor with ankylosing spondylitis or in good health (not recorded which). The chain combines TRBV12-3 or TRBV12-4 with TRBJ1-2, with TRBD1 matching over 9 bases. What was sequenced was blood, either unsorted or a sorted T cell fraction (not recorded which). The CDR3 protein is CASSTGGWGYTF. The DNA of the CDR3 is TGTGCCAGCAGCACAGGGGGCTGGGGCTACACCTTC.